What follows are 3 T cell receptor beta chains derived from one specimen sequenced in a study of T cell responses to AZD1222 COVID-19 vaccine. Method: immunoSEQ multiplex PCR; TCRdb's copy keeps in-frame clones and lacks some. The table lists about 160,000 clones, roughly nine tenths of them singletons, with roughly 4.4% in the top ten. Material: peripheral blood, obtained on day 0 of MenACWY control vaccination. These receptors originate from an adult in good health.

The CDR3 region has the DNA TGTGCCAGCAGCGTAGATCCGGACACGAACACTGAAGCTTTCTTT. Translation: CASSVDPDTNTEAFF. This sequence joins TRBV9 and TRBJ1-1; tentative D call: TRBD1 (5 bases). The CDR3 spans 15 residues. Trimming shortened V by 0 bases and J by 1 base, and 10 bases separated the two germline ends. The germline gives CDR1 SGDLS, CDR2 YYNGEE.

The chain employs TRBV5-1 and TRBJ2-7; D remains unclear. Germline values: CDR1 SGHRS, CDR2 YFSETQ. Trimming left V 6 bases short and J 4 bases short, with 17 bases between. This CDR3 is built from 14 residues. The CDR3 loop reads CASIAEPGLYEQYF. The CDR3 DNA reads TGCGCCAGCATCGCGGAACCCGGCCTGTACGAGCAGTACTTC.

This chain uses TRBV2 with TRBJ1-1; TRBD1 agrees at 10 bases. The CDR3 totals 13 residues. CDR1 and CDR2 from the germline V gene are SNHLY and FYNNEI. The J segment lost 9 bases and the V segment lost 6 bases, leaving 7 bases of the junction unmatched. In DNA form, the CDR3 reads TGTGCCAGCAGACGGGACAGGGGTAACAAAGCTTTCTTT. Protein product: CASRRDRGNKAFF.